The rows below give T cell receptor beta chains drawn from one sample of a study of read filtering for tumor transcriptome and immune sequencing. A single record per CDR3 protein comes from TCRdb applying MiXCR to the reads. Of about 40,000 distinct CDR3 sequences in the sample, roughly 15% were seen once. The sample consisted of a population of CD138-negative cells sorted from bone marrow. These receptors originate from a donor at least 40 years old with multiple myeloma. The CDR3 runs from the conserved cysteine through the conserved F or W. Fields, in order: V gene, clone size, D gene, J gene, CDR3 DNA, CDR3 protein. A D gene is named only where the DNA matches it firmly. Size is stated for part of the rows, as once, few or many counts, or as a class when the clone is expanded.

V: TRBV30
size: few
D: NA
J: TRBJ2-3
DNA: TGTGCCTGGAGTGTACGACTGACAAGGGATACGCAGTATTTT
CDR3: CAWSVRLTRDTQYF

V: TRBV4-2
size: many
D: NA
J: TRBJ2-7
DNA: TGTGCCAGCAGCCAAGATCTGACAGGGAGGAACGAGCAGTACTTC
CDR3: CASSQDLTGRNEQYF

V: TRBV29-1
size: few
D: NA
J: TRBJ2-7
DNA: TGCAGCGTTGAAAAGGGCGGACTCTACGAGCAGTACTTC
CDR3: CSVEKGGLYEQYF

V: TRBV6-6
size: few
D: NA
J: TRBJ2-3
DNA: TGTGCCAGCAGTTACTCTGGATACGGTAAAGATACGCAGTATTTT
CDR3: CASSYSGYGKDTQYF

V: TRBV30
size: many
D: NA
J: TRBJ1-4
DNA: TGTGCCTGGAGTGTACAGGGTGAAAAACTGTTTTTT
CDR3: CAWSVQGEKLFF

V: TRBV15
size: many
D: NA
J: TRBJ2-5
DNA: TGTGCCACCAGCAGAGATCCGCAGTACCAAGAGACCCAGTACTTC
CDR3: CATSRDPQYQETQYF

V: TRBV14
size: many
D: NA
J: TRBJ2-4
DNA: TGTGCCAGCAGCCAAGGGACAGCCCCCAGGGTTCAGTACTTC
CDR3: CASSQGTAPRVQYF

V: TRBV28
size: NA
D: NA
J: TRBJ2-7
DNA: TGTGCCAGCAGTTTAGGGGCTAGCGAGGACAATGAGCAGTACTTC
CDR3: CASSLGASEDNEQYF

V: TRBV11-1
size: many
D: TRBD2
J: TRBJ2-7
DNA: TGTGCCAGCAGCTTAGCTTCCAACCTTTTAGCGGGAGGCTCCTACGAGCAGTACTTC
CDR3: CASSLASNLLAGGSYEQYF

V: TRBV20-1
size: many
D: TRBD2
J: TRBJ2-5
DNA: TGCAGTGCTAGCCCCGGGGGGAGTAAAGAGACCCAGTACTTC
CDR3: CSASPGGSKETQYF

V: TRBV20-1
size: many
D: TRBD1
J: TRBJ2-5
DNA: TGCAGTGCCGAAAGGGACAGGGGGGAGACCCAGTACTTC
CDR3: CSAERDRGETQYF

V: TRBV20-1
size: many
D: NA
J: TRBJ1-5
DNA: TGCAGTGCTAGAGATAGCCAGACCAGCAATCAGCCCCAGCATTTT
CDR3: CSARDSQTSNQPQHF

V: TRBV6-1
size: few
D: NA
J: TRBJ2-6
DNA: TGTGCCAGCAGTGAATTGTCCCCAAACTCTGGGGCCAACGTCCTGACTTTC
CDR3: CASSELSPNSGANVLTF

V: TRBV20-1
size: few
D: TRBD1
J: TRBJ2-3
DNA: TGCAGTGCTCAGGGCACAGGGGGCGCCGGGGCAGATACGCAGTATTTT
CDR3: CSAQGTGGAGADTQYF

V: TRBV27
size: many
D: NA
J: TRBJ2-3
DNA: TGTGCCAGCAGTTTAGGAGATACGCAGTATTTT
CDR3: CASSLGDTQYF

V: TRBV20-1
size: many
D: TRBD2
J: TRBJ2-5
DNA: TGCAGTGCTAGAACGAGAGCGGGAGGAGGAGAGACCCAGTACTTC
CDR3: CSARTRAGGGETQYF

V: TRBV6-2/TRBV6-3
size: NA
D: NA
J: TRBJ2-7
DNA: TGTGTCAGCAGCCGGGTGGGGGAGCAGCACTTC
CDR3: CVSSRVGEQHF

V: TRBV7-3
size: many
D: NA
J: TRBJ2-5
DNA: TGTGCCAGCAGCTTAGCTCGATTGGAGACCCAGTACTTC
CDR3: CASSLARLETQYF

V: TRBV6-6
size: many
D: NA
J: TRBJ2-7
DNA: TGTGCCAGCAGTTTACAGGGCCTTCCCTACGAGCAGTACTTC
CDR3: CASSLQGLPYEQYF

V: TRBV20-1
size: many
D: TRBD1
J: TRBJ2-1
DNA: TGCAGTGCTAGATTCTCCCGGGACAGGGGGCAATGGGAGCAGTTCTTC
CDR3: CSARFSRDRGQWEQFF

V: TRBV7-7
size: many
D: TRBD1
J: TRBJ2-5
DNA: TGTGCTAGCAGCCTCGGGACAGGGGTCGGAGAGACCCAGTACTTC
CDR3: CASSLGTGVGETQYF

V: TRBV18
size: many
D: NA
J: TRBJ1-1
DNA: TGTGCCAGCTCAAAGGACCAGGACAGCGAAGCTTTCTTT
CDR3: CASSKDQDSEAFF

V: TRBV20-1
size: many
D: NA
J: TRBJ2-3
DNA: TGCAGTGCTAGTAGGTCCGGAGGCGATACGCAGTATTTT
CDR3: CSASRSGGDTQYF

V: TRBV12-3/TRBV12-4
size: many
D: TRBD1
J: TRBJ1-5
DNA: TGTGCCAGCAGTTTACAGGGGGCTTTCAATCAGCCCCAGCATTTT
CDR3: CASSLQGAFNQPQHF

V: TRBV28
size: many
D: NA
J: TRBJ2-1
DNA: TGTGCCAGCACCAGGGGGGGGACTCCTATCTACAATGAGCAGTTCTTC
CDR3: CASTRGGTPIYNEQFF

V: TRBV7-9
size: many
D: TRBD2
J: TRBJ2-7
DNA: TGTGCCAGCAGCTCCCCTACTAGCGGGATTGCTTGGCAGTACTTC
CDR3: CASSSPTSGIAWQYF

V: TRBV5-5
size: NA
D: NA
J: TRBJ2-3
DNA: TGTGCCAGCAGCTTGGACGGGACCGCCCTAAAGTATTTT
CDR3: CASSLDGTALKYF

V: TRBV7-8
size: many
D: NA
J: TRBJ2-1
DNA: TGTGCCAGCAGCTGGGGGTTACTTAATGAGCAGTTCTTC
CDR3: CASSWGLLNEQFF

V: TRBV6-2/TRBV6-3
size: many
D: TRBD2
J: TRBJ2-1
DNA: TGTGCCAGCAGATCGACTAGCGGGAAAGAGCAGTTCTTC
CDR3: CASRSTSGKEQFF

V: TRBV30
size: many
D: NA
J: TRBJ2-1
DNA: TGTGCCTGGAGCTGGGGTTCGAGGAACAATGAGCAGTTCTTC
CDR3: CAWSWGSRNNEQFF

V: TRBV7-9
size: many
D: NA
J: TRBJ2-2
DNA: TGTGCCAGCAGCTTATTTGGGAATGGACATCACCTTACCGGGGAGCTGTTTTTT
CDR3: CASSLFGNGHHLTGELFF

V: TRBV2
size: few
D: NA
J: TRBJ2-2
DNA: TGTGCCAGCAGCAGGCTAGATGCGAACACCGGGGAGCTGTTTTTT
CDR3: CASSRLDANTGELFF

V: TRBV12-3/TRBV12-4
size: many
D: NA
J: TRBJ2-1
DNA: TGTGCCAGCAGTTTAGGGGTCAGGACTGGACCGAGAGGGCAGTTCTTC
CDR3: CASSLGVRTGPRGQFF

V: TRBV5-1
size: once
D: NA
J: TRBJ2-3
DNA: TGTGCCAGCAGCAAAGATCTAGCGCGGTCCGCAGATACGCAGTATTTT
CDR3: CASSKDLARSADTQYF

V: TRBV7-8
size: many
D: TRBD2
J: TRBJ2-2
DNA: TGTGCCAGCAGCCCCCGGGCTAGCGGATTCATGTCGACTTCGAACACCGGGGAGCTGTTTTTT
CDR3: CASSPRASGFMSTSNTGELFF

V: TRBV28
size: NA
D: TRBD2
J: TRBJ2-1
DNA: TGTGCCAGCAATATGGGACTAGCGGGGGCCGAGCAGTTCTTC
CDR3: CASNMGLAGAEQFF

V: TRBV20-1
size: many
D: TRBD2
J: TRBJ2-2
DNA: TGCAGTGCTAGATCTAGCGGGTTAAACACCGGGGAGCTGTTTTTT
CDR3: CSARSSGLNTGELFF

V: TRBV7-2
size: NA
D: NA
J: TRBJ2-1
DNA: TGTGCCAGCAGCCCCAGTAGCGGACGGAGGAGTCGGGAGAGGTACAATGAGCAGTTCTTC
CDR3: CASSPSSGRRSRERYNEQFF

V: TRBV14
size: many
D: NA
J: TRBJ2-7
DNA: TGTGCCAGCAGCGGTCTCGAGCAGTACTTC
CDR3: CASSGLEQYF

V: TRBV6-2/TRBV6-3
size: many
D: TRBD2
J: TRBJ2-1
DNA: TGTGCCAGCAGCAGAATAGGGACTAGTAATGAGCAGTTCTTC
CDR3: CASSRIGTSNEQFF

V: TRBV28
size: many
D: NA
J: TRBJ1-6
DNA: TGTGCCAGCACCTCACTCCCTTCACCCCTCCACTTT
CDR3: CASTSLPSPLHF

V: TRBV20-1
size: many
D: TRBD2
J: TRBJ2-2
DNA: TGCAGTGCTAGAGGAGGCGGGAGGGCCACCGGGGAGCTGTTTTTT
CDR3: CSARGGGRATGELFF

V: TRBV20-1
size: NA
D: TRBD2
J: TRBJ2-1
DNA: TGCAGTGCTAGAGTGACTAGCGGGAGGCCGGGTGAGCAGTTCTTC
CDR3: CSARVTSGRPGEQFF

V: TRBV25-1
size: many
D: NA
J: TRBJ2-1
DNA: TGTGCCAGCAGTGCCTTGGGGGAATCCCAGATCAATGAGCAGTTCTTC
CDR3: CASSALGESQINEQFF

V: TRBV28
size: many
D: NA
J: TRBJ2-3
DNA: TGTGCCAGCAGTTTAGGAACCGGTAACACAGATACGCAGTATTTT
CDR3: CASSLGTGNTDTQYF

V: TRBV28
size: many
D: NA
J: TRBJ1-5
DNA: TGTGCCAGCAGTTACAGGGCCAATCAGCCCCAGCATTTT
CDR3: CASSYRANQPQHF

V: TRBV29-1
size: few
D: TRBD2
J: TRBJ2-2
DNA: TGCAGCGTTTCGTCTAGCGGGAGTAGATCCGGGGAGCTGTTTTTT
CDR3: CSVSSSGSRSGELFF

V: TRBV5-1
size: many
D: NA
J: TRBJ2-1
DNA: TGCGCCAGCAGCTTGGTCTATTGGTACAATGAGCAGTTCTTC
CDR3: CASSLVYWYNEQFF

V: TRBV5-1
size: many
D: TRBD2
J: TRBJ2-1
DNA: TGCGCCAGCAGCTCCCCGGGTAGCGGGAGGTTAGGGAATGAGCAGTTCTTC
CDR3: CASSSPGSGRLGNEQFF

V: TRBV7-9
size: many
D: NA
J: TRBJ2-4
DNA: TGTGCCAGCAGCGGGGACGGCCTAGCCAAAAACATTCAGTACTTC
CDR3: CASSGDGLAKNIQYF

V: TRBV7-6
size: many
D: NA
J: TRBJ1-3
DNA: TGTGCCAGCAGCCCGAACGGCCAGCCCTACTCTGGAAACACCATATATTTT
CDR3: CASSPNGQPYSGNTIYF

V: TRBV20-1
size: many
D: NA
J: TRBJ2-1
DNA: TGCAGCCCGGGACTCCTAGGGGGCTACAATGAGCAGTTCTTC
CDR3: CSPGLLGGYNEQFF

V: TRBV30
size: many
D: TRBD1
J: TRBJ2-1
DNA: TGTGCCACGGACCCAGGGACAGGGAACTACAATGAGCAGTTCTTC
CDR3: CATDPGTGNYNEQFF

V: TRBV5-1
size: many
D: TRBD2
J: TRBJ2-1
DNA: TGCGCCAGCAGCTTGGTGACTAGCGGCCTTCCTAAGGGTGAGCAGTTCTTC
CDR3: CASSLVTSGLPKGEQFF

V: TRBV18
size: many
D: NA
J: TRBJ1-5
DNA: TGTGCCAGCTCGGGGGATGCTAGCAATCAGCCCCAGCATTTT
CDR3: CASSGDASNQPQHF

V: TRBV25-1
size: many
D: TRBD2
J: TRBJ2-1
DNA: TGTGCCAGCAGTGATCCCTCCAAGACTAGCGGAACCTACAATGAGCAGTTCTTC
CDR3: CASSDPSKTSGTYNEQFF

V: TRBV23-1
size: medium-sized
D: TRBD2
J: TRBJ2-1
DNA: TGCGCCAGCAGTCAATCGTTCGCTAGCGGGAGGGCCTATGAGCAGTTCTTC
CDR3: CASSQSFASGRAYEQFF

V: TRBV7-2
size: NA
D: TRBD1
J: TRBJ1-5
DNA: TGTGGCAGCAGCTTAGGCCCGACAGGGAGGAATCAGCCCCAGCATTTT
CDR3: CGSSLGPTGRNQPQHF

V: TRBV5-1
size: few
D: TRBD1
J: TRBJ2-5
DNA: TGCGCCAGCAGCTTGGTCCAGGGGGCGACGAGGGAGACCCAGTACTTC
CDR3: CASSLVQGATRETQYF

V: TRBV29-1
size: many
D: NA
J: TRBJ1-1
DNA: TGCAGCGTTGGGCAGGGAGGGACTGAAGCTTTCTTT
CDR3: CSVGQGGTEAFF